This T cell receptor beta chain was captured in a study of OX40 agonist ivuxolimab in advanced cancers. Systemic immunosuppression or autoimmune disease history was grounds to exclude patients. Produced via immunoSEQ multiplex PCR; TCRdb's table is partial and in-frame only. The sample consists of 85,000 to 100,000 clones, approximately 85% of them appearing once. Study results and limitations: In CD8+ T cells, expanded clones were on average more numerous than in CD4+.

With respect to this clone: Antigen: not known.

In germline, CDR1 is SGHVS, CDR2 FQNEAQ. The CDR3 has 14 residues. Trimming took off 3 bases at V and 10 bases at J, with 18 bases between the two ends. This rearrangement joins TRBV7-8 to TRBJ1-1; D is uncertain. The sequence was collected from an adult with an advanced solid tumor such as melanoma, head and neck, liver or kidney cancer. The sample was CD4+ or CD8+ T cells sorted from blood, taken in a trial of the OX40 agonist ivuxolimab. This CDR3 reads CASSLPNGGGRAFF. DNA of the CDR3: TGTGCCAGCAGCTTGCCAAATGGAGGAGGTCGAGCTTTCTTT.